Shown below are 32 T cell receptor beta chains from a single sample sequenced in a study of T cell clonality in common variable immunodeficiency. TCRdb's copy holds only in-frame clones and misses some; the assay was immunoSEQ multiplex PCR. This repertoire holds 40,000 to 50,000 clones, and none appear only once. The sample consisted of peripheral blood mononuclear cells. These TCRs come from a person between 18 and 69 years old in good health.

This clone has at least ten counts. CDR3 in amino acids: CASSIASGQSGELFF. The sequenced CDR3 bases are TGTGCCAGTAGTATCGCCTCGGGACAGTCCGGGGAG. V gene TRBV19 combines with J gene TRBJ2-2, with 7 bases identical to TRBD1. Sequencing ends 3 residues short of the CDR3 end; the germline J gene provides the rest. Germline loops: CDR1 LNHDA, CDR2 SQIVND (reference sequence). This CDR3 is built from 15 residues. J lost 6 bases, V lost 3 bases, and 7 bases had no gene match.

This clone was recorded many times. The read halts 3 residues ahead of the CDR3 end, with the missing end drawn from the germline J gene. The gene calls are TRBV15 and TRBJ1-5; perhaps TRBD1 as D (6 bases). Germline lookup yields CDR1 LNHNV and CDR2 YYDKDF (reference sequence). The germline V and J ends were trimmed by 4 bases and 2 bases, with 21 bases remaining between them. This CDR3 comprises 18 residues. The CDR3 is CATSIRGRIPERNQPQHF. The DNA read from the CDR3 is TGTGCCACCAGCATTAGGGGGAGGATCCCAGAGCGCAATCAGCCC.

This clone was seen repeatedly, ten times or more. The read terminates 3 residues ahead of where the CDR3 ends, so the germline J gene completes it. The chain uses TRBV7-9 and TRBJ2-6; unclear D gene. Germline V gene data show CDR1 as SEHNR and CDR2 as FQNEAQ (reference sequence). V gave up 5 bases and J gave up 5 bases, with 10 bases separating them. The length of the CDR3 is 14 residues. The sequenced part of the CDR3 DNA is TGTGCCAGCAGCCCTATGGGCCGGGCCAACGTC. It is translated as CASSPMGRANV. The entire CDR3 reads CASSPMGRANVLTF. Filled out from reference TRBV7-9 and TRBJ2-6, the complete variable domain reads DTGVSQNPRHKITKRGQNVTFRCDPISEHNRLYWYRQTLGQGPEFLTYFQNEAQLEKSRLLSDRFSAERPKGSFSTLEIQRTEQGDSAMYLCASSPMGRANVLTFGAGSRLTVL.

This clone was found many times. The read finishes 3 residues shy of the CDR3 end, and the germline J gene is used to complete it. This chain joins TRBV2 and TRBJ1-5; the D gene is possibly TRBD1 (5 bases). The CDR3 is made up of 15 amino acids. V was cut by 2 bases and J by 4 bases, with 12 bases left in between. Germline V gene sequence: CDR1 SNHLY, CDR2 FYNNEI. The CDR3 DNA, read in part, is TGTGCCAGCAGTGAATGGTCAGGGTGGAATCAGCCC. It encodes CASSEWSGWNQP. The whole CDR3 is CASSEWSGWNQPQHF.

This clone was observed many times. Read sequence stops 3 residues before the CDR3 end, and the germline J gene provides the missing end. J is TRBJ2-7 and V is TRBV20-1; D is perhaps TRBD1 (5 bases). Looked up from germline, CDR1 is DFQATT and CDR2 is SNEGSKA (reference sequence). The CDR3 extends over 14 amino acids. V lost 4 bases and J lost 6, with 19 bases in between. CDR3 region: CSAKPDRFRVEQYF. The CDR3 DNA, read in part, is TGCAGTGCTAAACCCGACAGATTCCGGGTCGAG.

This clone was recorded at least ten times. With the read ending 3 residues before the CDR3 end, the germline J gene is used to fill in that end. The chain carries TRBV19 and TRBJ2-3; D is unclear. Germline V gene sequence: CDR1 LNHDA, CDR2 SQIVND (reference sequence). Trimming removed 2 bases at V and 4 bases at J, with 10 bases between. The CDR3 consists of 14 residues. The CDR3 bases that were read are TGTGCCAGTAGTATACCGGGTGTCGCAGATACG. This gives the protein CASSIPGVADT. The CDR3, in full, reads CASSIPGVADTQYF.

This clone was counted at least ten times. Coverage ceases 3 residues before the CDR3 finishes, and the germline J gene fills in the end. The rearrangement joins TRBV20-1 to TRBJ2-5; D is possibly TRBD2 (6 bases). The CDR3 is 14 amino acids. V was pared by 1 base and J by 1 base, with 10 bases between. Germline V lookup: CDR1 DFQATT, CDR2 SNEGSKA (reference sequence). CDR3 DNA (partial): TGCAGTGCTAGAGTGGCGGGGATCCAAGAGACC. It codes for CSARVAGIQET. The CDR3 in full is CSARVAGIQETQYF.

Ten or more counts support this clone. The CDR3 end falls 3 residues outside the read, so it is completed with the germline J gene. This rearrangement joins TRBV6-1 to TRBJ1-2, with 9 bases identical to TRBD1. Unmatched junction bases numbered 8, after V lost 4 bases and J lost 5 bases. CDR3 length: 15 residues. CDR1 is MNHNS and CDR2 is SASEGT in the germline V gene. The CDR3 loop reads CASSGYRGLRYGYTF. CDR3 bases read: TGTGCCAGCAGTGGATACAGGGGGCTGAGGTATGGC.

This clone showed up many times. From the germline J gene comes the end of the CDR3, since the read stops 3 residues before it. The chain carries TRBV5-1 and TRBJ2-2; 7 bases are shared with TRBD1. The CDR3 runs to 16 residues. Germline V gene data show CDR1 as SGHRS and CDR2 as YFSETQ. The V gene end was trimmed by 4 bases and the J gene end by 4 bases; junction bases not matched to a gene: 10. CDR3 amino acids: CASSPHRDSTTGELFF. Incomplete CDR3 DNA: TGCGCCAGCAGCCCACACCGGGACAGTACCACCGGGGAG. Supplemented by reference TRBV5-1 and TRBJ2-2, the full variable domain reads KAGVTQTPRYLIKTRGQQVTLSCSPISGHRSVSWYQQTPGQGLQFLFEYFSETQRNKGNFPGRFSGRQFSNSRSEMNVSTLELGDSALYLCASSPHRDSTTGELFFGEGSRLTVL.

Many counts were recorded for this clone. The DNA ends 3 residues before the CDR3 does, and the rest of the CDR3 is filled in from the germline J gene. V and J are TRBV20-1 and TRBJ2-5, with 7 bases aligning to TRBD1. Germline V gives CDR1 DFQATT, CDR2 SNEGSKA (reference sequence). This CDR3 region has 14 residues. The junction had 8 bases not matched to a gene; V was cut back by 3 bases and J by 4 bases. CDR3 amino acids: CSARQTGVRETQYF. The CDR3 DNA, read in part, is TGCAGTGCTAGGCAAACAGGGGTCAGAGAGACC.

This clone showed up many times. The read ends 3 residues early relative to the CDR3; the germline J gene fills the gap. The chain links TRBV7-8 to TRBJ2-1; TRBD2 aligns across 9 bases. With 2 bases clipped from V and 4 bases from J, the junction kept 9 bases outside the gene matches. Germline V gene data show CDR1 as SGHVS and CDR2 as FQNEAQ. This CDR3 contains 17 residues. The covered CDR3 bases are TGTGCCAGCAGCTTAACCGGGGCGGGGGGGCGTTACAATGAG. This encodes CASSLTGAGGRYNE. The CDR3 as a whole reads CASSLTGAGGRYNEQFF.

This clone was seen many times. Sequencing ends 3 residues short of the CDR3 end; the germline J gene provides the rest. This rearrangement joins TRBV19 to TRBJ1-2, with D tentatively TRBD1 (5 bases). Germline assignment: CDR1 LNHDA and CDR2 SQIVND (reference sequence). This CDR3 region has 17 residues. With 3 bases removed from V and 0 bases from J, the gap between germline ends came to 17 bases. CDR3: CASSMSYTGISNYGYTF. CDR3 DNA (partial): TGTGCCAGTAGTATGTCCTATACAGGAATTTCTAACTATGGC.

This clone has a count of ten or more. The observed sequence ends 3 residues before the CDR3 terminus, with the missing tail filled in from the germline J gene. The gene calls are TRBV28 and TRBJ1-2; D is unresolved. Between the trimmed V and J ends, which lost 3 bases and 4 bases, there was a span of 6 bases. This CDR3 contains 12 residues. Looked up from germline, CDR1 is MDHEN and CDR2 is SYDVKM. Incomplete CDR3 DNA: TGTGCCAGCAGTTTCACAAGCTATGGC. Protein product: CASSFTSYG. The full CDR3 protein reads CASSFTSYGYTF.

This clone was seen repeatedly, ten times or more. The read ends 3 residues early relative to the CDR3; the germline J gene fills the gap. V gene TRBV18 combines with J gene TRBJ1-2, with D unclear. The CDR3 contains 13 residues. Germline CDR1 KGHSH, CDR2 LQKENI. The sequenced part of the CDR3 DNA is TGTGCCAGCTCACCTAGGACTGCTAGCGGC. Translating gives CASSPRTASG. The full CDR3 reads CASSPRTASGYTF.

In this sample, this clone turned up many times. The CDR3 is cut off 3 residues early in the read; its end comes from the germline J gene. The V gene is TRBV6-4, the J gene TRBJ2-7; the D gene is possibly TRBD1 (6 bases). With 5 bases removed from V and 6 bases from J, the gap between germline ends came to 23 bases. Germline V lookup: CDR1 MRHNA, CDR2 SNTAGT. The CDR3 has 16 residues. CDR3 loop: CASSPNYRTAAAEQYF. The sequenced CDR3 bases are TGTGCCAGCAGTCCCAACTACCGGACAGCGGCGGCCGAG.

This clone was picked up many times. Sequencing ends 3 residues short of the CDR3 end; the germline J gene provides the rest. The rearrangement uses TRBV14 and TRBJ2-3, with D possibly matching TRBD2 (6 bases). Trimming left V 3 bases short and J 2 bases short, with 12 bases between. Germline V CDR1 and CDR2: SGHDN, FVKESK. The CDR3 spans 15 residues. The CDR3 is CASSQGLIVTDTQYF. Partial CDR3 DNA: TGTGCCAGCAGCCAGGGACTGATAGTCACAGATACG.

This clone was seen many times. CDR3 DNA, as far as it was read: TGCAGTGCTAGCTCAGGGGCCCAGAACACTGAA. This codes for CSASSGAQNTE. The full-length CDR3 reads as CSASSGAQNTEAFF. The chain is built from TRBV20-1 and TRBJ1-1, with a tentative D call TRBD1 (6 bases). The read halts 3 residues ahead of the CDR3 end, with the missing end drawn from the germline J gene. CDR3 size: 14 residues. The V end was cut by 3 bases, the J end by 1 base, with 12 bases between. The germline V gene encodes CDR1 DFQATT and CDR2 SNEGSKA (reference sequence).

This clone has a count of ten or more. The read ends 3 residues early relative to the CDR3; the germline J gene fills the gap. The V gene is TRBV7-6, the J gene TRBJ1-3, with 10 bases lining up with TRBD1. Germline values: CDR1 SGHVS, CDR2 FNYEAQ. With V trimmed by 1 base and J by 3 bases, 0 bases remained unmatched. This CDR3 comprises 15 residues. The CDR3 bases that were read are TGTGCCAGCAGCTTAGGGGACAGGGGTGGAAACACC. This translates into CASSLGDRGGNT. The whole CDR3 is CASSLGDRGGNTIYF.

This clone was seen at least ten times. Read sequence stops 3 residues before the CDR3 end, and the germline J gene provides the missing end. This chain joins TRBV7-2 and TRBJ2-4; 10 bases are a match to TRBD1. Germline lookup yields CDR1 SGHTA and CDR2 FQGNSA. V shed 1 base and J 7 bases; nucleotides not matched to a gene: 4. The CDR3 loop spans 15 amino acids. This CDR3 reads CASSLVGTGANIQYF. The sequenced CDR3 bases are TGTGCCAGCAGCTTAGTCGGGACAGGGGCGAACATT.

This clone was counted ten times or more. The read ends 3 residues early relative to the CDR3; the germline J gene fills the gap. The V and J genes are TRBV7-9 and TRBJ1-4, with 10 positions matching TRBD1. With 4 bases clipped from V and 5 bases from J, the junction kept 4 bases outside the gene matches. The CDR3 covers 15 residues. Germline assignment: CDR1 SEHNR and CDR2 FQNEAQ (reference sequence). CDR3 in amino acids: CASSSDRGQNEKLFF. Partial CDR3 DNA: TGTGCCAGCAGCTCAGACAGGGGGCAGAATGAAAAA.

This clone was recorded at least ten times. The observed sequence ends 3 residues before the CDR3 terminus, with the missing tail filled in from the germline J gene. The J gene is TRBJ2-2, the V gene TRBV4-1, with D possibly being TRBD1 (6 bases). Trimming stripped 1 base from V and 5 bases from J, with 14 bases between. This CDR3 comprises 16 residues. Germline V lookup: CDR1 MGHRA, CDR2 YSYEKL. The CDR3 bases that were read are TGCGCCAGCAGCCAAGTAGACAGGCGAGGGACCGGGGAG. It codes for CASSQVDRRGTGE. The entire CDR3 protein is CASSQVDRRGTGELFF.

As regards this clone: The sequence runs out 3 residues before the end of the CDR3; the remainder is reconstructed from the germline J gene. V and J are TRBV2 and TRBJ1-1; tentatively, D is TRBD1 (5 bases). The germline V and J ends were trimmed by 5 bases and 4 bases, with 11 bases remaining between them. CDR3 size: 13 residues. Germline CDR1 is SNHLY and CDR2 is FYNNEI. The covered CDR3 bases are TGTGCCAGCAGTTACGGGGGGATCACTGAA. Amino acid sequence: CASSYGGITE. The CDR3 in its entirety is CASSYGGITEAFF. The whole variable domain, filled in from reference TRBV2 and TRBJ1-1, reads EPEVTQTPSHQVTQMGQEVILRCVPISNHLYFYWYRQILGQKVEFLVSFYNNEISEKSEIFDDQFSVERPDGSNFTLKIRSTKLEDSAMYFCASSYGGITEAFFGQGTRLTVV.

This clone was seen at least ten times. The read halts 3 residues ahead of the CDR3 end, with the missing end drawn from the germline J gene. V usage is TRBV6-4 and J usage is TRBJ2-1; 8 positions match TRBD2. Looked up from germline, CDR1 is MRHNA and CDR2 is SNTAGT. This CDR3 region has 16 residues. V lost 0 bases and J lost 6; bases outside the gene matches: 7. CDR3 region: CASSDSREGRGNEQFF. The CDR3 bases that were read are TGTGCCAGCAGTGACTCACGGGAGGGCCGGGGCAATGAG.

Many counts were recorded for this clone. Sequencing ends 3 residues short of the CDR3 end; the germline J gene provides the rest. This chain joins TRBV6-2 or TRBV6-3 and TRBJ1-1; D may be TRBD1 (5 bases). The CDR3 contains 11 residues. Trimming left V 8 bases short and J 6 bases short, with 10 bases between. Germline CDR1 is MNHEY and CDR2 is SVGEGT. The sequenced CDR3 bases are TGTGCCAGCGGACACTCCCCTGAA. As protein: CASGHSPE. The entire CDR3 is CASGHSPEAFF.

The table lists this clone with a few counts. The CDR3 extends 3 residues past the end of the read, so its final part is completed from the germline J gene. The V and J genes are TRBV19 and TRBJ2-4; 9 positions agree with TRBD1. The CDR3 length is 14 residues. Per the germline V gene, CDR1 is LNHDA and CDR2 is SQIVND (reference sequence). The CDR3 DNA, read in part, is TGTGCCAGTAGGACATCCGGGACAGGGTATGGT. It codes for CASRTSGTGYG. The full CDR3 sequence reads CASRTSGTGYGQYF.

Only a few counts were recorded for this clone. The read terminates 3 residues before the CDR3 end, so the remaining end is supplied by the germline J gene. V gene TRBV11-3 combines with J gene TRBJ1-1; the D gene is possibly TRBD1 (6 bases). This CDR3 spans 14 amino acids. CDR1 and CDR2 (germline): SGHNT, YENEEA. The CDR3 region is CASSPLGRGAEAFF. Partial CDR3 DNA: TGTGCCAGCAGCCCTTTGGGCAGGGGCGCCGAA.

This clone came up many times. Partial CDR3 DNA: TGTGCCAGCAGCTTGTACAGGGGGGGAACTGAA. Protein sequence: CASSLYRGGTE. The full CDR3 reads CASSLYRGGTEAFF. This rearrangement joins TRBV5-6 to TRBJ1-1; the match to TRBD1 covers 8 bases. From the germline J gene comes the end of the CDR3, since the read stops 3 residues before it. The CDR3 length is 14 residues. CDR1 is SGHDT, CDR2 YYEEEE, per germline. V was pared by 1 base and J by 5 bases, with 4 bases of the junction left unmatched. The full variable domain, rest sourced from reference TRBV5-6 and TRBJ1-1, is DAGVTQSPTHLIKTRGQQVTLRCSPKSGHDTVSWYQQALGQGPQFIFQYYEEEERQRGNFPDRFSGHQFPNYSSELNVNALLLGDSALYLCASSLYRGGTEAFFGQGTRLTVV.

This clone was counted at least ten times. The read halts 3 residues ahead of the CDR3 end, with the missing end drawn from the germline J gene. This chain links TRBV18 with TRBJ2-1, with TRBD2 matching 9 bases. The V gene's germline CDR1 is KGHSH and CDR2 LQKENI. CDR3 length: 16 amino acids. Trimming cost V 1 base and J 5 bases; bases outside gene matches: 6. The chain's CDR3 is CASSPRGTSMNNEQFF. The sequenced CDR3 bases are TGTGCCAGCTCACCACGAGGGACTAGCATGAACAATGAG.

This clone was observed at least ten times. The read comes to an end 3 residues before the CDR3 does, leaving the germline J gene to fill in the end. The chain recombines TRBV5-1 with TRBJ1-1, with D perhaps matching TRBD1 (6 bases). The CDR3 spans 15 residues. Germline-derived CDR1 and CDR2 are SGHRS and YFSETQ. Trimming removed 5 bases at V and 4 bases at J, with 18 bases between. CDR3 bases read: TGCGCCAGCAGACCTACCGTCGGAGGGGGCACTGAA. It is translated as CASRPTVGGGTE. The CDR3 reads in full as CASRPTVGGGTEAFF.

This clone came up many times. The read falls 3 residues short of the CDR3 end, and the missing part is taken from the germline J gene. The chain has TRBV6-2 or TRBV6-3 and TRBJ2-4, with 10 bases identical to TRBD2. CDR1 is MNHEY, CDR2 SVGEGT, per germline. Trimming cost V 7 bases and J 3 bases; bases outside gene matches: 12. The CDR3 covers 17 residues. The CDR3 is CASTQTSSGGLKNIQYF. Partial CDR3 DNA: TGTGCCAGCACCCAGACCTCTAGCGGGGGCCTCAAAAACATT.

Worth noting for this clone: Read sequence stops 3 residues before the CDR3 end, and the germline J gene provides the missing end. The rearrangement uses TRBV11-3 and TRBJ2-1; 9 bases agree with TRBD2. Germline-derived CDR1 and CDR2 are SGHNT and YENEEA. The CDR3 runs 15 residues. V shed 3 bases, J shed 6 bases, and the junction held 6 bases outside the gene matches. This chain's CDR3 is CASSLDSGGPNEQFF. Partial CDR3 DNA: TGTGCCAGCAGCTTGGACAGCGGGGGGCCCAATGAG.

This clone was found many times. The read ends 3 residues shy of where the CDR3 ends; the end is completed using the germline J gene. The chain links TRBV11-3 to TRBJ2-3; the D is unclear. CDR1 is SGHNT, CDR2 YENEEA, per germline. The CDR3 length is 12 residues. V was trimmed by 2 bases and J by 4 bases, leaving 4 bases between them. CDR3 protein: CASSLTPDTQYF. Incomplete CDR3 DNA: TGTGCCAGCAGCTTAACACCAGATACG. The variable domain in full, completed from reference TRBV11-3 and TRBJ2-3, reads EAGVVQSPRYKIIEKKQPVAFWCNPISGHNTLYWYLQNLGQGPELLIRYENEEAVDDSQLPKDRFSAERLKGVDSTLKIQPAELGDSAVYLCASSLTPDTQYFGPGTRLTVL.